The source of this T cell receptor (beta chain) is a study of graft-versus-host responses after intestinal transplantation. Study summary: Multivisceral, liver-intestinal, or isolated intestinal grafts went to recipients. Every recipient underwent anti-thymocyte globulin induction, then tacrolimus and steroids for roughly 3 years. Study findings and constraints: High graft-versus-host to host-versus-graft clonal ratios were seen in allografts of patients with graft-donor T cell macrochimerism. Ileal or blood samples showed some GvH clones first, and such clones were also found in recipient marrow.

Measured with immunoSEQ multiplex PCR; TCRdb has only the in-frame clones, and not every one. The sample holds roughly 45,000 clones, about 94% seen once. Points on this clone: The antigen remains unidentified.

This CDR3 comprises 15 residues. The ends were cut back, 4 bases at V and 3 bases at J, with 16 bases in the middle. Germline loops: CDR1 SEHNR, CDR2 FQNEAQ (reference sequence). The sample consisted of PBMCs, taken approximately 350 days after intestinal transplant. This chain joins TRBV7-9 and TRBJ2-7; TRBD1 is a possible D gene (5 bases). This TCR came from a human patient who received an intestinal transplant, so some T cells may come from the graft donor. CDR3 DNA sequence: TGTGCCAGCAGCTCAGGTTTGGACACTCGCTACGAGCAGTACTTC. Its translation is CASSSGLDTRYEQYF.